This is a list of T cell receptor beta chains from one sample in a study of cytomegalovirus exposure and HLA in healthy donors. TCRdb keeps only in-frame clones here, not all; method: immunoSEQ multiplex PCR. The sample holds fewer than 250,000 clones, approximately 87% seen once. What was sequenced was PBMCs. All receptors come from a man between 18 and 29 years old in good health and CMV-seronegative. Both conserved end residues are part of each CDR3. The D gene is left open where the match is weak. The listing skips clone size in some rows; elsewhere it reads once, few, many or a size class.

abundance	v_gene	d_gene	j_gene	len	CDR3nt	CDR3aa
.	TRBV5-1	.	TRBJ2-3	15	TGCGCCAGCAGCTTGGCAGGGGCCAACACAGATACGCAGTATTTT	CASSLAGANTDTQYF
.	TRBV27	.	TRBJ2-1	12	TGTGCCAGCAGGAGGGGGTACAATGAGCAGTTCTTC	CASRRGYNEQFF
.	TRBV4-2	.	TRBJ2-3	13	TGTGCCAGCAGCCAAGACCCGTCAGATACGCAGTATTTT	CASSQDPSDTQYF
.	TRBV7-9	TRBD1	TRBJ2-1	14	TGTGCCAGTCCGGGACAGGGAACCTACAATGAGCAGTTCTTC	CASPGQGTYNEQFF
.	TRBV19	.	TRBJ2-1	12	TGTGCCAGTAGTATCCGGGTCGGTGAGCAGTTCTTC	CASSIRVGEQFF
.	TRBV9	TRBD2	TRBJ2-1	15	TGTGCCAGCAGCGTAGCCGGGACTAGCAACAATGAGCAGTTCTTC	CASSVAGTSNNEQFF
.	TRBV5-6	.	TRBJ1-4	14	TGTGCCAGCAGCTTGACAGGTTCGAACGGAAAACTGTTTTTT	CASSLTGSNGKLFF
.	TRBV4-1	TRBD2	TRBJ2-7	15	TGCGCCAGCAGCCATGCAAGCGGGGCCGGCTACGAGCAGTACTTC	CASSHASGAGYEQYF
.	TRBV5-1	.	TRBJ2-1	15	TGCGCCAGCAGCGGAGATAGCGGCCTTGACAATGAGCAGTTCTTC	CASSGDSGLDNEQFF
.	TRBV6-5	.	TRBJ2-7	14	TGTGCCAGCAGATCACTGGGACACACCTACGAGCAGTACTTC	CASRSLGHTYEQYF
.	TRBV30	.	TRBJ1-6	14	TGTGCCTTACTACAGGGAGCCTATAATTCACCCCTCCACTTT	CALLQGAYNSPLHF
.	TRBV7-9	.	TRBJ2-5	13	TGTGCCAGCTCCCACGGGGTCCAAGAGACCCAGTACTTC	CASSHGVQETQYF
.	TRBV6-1	.	TRBJ1-5	15	TGTGCCAGCAGGGCACCGGGAGTTAGCAATCAGCCCCAGCATTTT	CASRAPGVSNQPQHF
.	TRBV10-3	TRBD2	TRBJ2-5	15	TGTGCCATCAGTGATCGCGGGAGTAAGCGAGAGACCCAGTACTTC	CAISDRGSKRETQYF
.	TRBV29-1	.	TRBJ2-1	11	TGCAGCGGTAGGGAGTACAATGAGCAGTTCTTC	CSGREYNEQFF
.	TRBV19	.	TRBJ2-4	18	TGTGCCAGTAGTATAGATCCTGGCAGACACTTAGCCAAAAACATTCAGTACTTC	CASSIDPGRHLAKNIQYF
.	TRBV4-2	TRBD2	TRBJ2-1	16	TGTGCCAGCAGCCAATACGCTAGCGGCCCGTACAATGAGCAGTTCTTC	CASSQYASGPYNEQFF
.	TRBV10-3	.	TRBJ1-1	15	TGTGCCATCAGGATTGGAGGGGACGTAAGTCGTGAAGCTTTCTTT	CAIRIGGDVSREAFF
.	TRBV9	.	TRBJ1-6	14	TGTGCCAGCAGCCCCAGGGGCTTGAATTCACCCCTCCACTTT	CASSPRGLNSPLHF
.	TRBV29-1	TRBD1	TRBJ1-1	13	TGCAGCGTGGGACAGGGCCGCGGCACTGAAGCTTTCTTT	CSVGQGRGTEAFF
.	TRBV5-6	TRBD1	TRBJ2-3	16	TGTGCCAGCAGCTTGGAGGGGACAGGGGAATGGGATACGCAGTATTTT	CASSLEGTGEWDTQYF
.	TRBV5-4	.	TRBJ1-1	19	TGTGCCAGCAGCTTTCCGGTTCTACTCGCCGCGGGAGGGCTCTCTGAAGCTTTCTTT	CASSFPVLLAAGGLSEAFF
once	TRBV5-6	.	TRBJ2-3	16	TGTGCCAGCAGCTTGGTAGGGGAATTAAGCACAGATACGCAGTATTTT	CASSLVGELSTDTQYF
.	TRBV6-5	.	TRBJ1-5	13	TGTGCCAGCAGTTACTCGAGCGGTCAGCCCCAGCATTTT	CASSYSSGQPQHF
.	TRBV6-6	TRBD2	TRBJ2-7	14	TGTGCCAGCAGTTACTCGCGGGAGGGCTACGAGCAGTACTTC	CASSYSREGYEQYF
.	TRBV10-3	TRBD2	TRBJ2-7	14	TGTGCCTCAACGGGACTAGGCACGGATAACGAGCAGTACTTC	CASTGLGTDNEQYF
.	TRBV9	.	TRBJ2-5	13	TGTGCCAGCAGCCCAACATACCAAGAGACCCAGTACTTC	CASSPTYQETQYF
.	TRBV19	TRBD1	TRBJ2-2	15	TGTGCCAGCGCGAAGGGACAGACTAACACCGGGGAGCTGTTTTTT	CASAKGQTNTGELFF
.	TRBV5-1	.	TRBJ2-7	12	TGCGCCAGCAGCTTAACAGGGACCGAGCAGTACTTC	CASSLTGTEQYF
.	TRBV5-1	TRBD2	TRBJ2-1	15	TGCGCCAGCAGCTTCGAGGGAGGGGTTTTTAATGAGCAGTTCTTC	CASSFEGGVFNEQFF
.	TRBV4-1	TRBD1	TRBJ2-2	16	TGCGCCAGCAACCACCCAGGGGGCACGAACACCGGGGAGCTGTTTTTT	CASNHPGGTNTGELFF
few	TRBV11-2	TRBD2	TRBJ2-7	13	TGTGCCAGCACCAGGACTAGCACCTACGAGCAGTACTTC	CASTRTSTYEQYF
.	TRBV6-6	.	TRBJ2-2	16	TGTGCCAGCAGTTACAGGCGGACTACCCCCACCGGGGAGCTGTTTTTT	CASSYRRTTPTGELFF
.	TRBV18	TRBD1	TRBJ2-7	14	TGTGCCAGCTCACAGGGACAGGGCTCCTACGAGCAGTACTTC	CASSQGQGSYEQYF
few	TRBV5-1	TRBD2	TRBJ2-2	14	TGCGCCAGCAGCTTCCTAGCGGGGACCGGGGAGCTGTTTTTT	CASSFLAGTGELFF
.	TRBV7-8	TRBD1	TRBJ1-1	14	TGTGCCAGCAGCCACGGGACAGGGACCACTGAAGCTTTCTTT	CASSHGTGTTEAFF
.	TRBV5-4	.	TRBJ1-4	16	TGTGCCAGCAGCCTACAGGGCGGGGGCTATAGTGAAAAACTGTTTTTT	CASSLQGGGYSEKLFF
.	TRBV6-5	.	TRBJ2-5	14	TGTGCCAGCAGTTACTCGATTGGAAGAGGGACCCAGTACTTC	CASSYSIGRGTQYF
.	TRBV10-3	TRBD1	TRBJ2-3	13	TGTGCCATCAGTGGACAGGGGGCTGGTACGCAGTATTTT	CAISGQGAGTQYF
.	TRBV6-5	.	TRBJ1-2	14	TGTGCCAGCAGTTACGGTCAGGGAGGCCATGGCTACACCTTC	CASSYGQGGHGYTF
.	TRBV28	.	TRBJ1-2	13	TGTGCCACCACTGTAGGGGGTAACTATGGCTACACCTTC	CATTVGGNYGYTF
.	TRBV7-2	.	TRBJ2-7	13	TGTGCCAGCAGCTCCGAGGGCCCCCTTGAGCAGTACTTC	CASSSEGPLEQYF
.	TRBV30	.	TRBJ2-7	12	TGTGCCTGGAGGAGATTAGCGACCGAGCAGTACTTC	CAWRRLATEQYF
.	TRBV28	.	TRBJ2-5	16	TGTGCCAGCAGTCCTCTCGGGGTCGGTTCCCGGGAGACCCAGTACTTC	CASSPLGVGSRETQYF